What follows are 21 T cell receptor beta chains derived from one specimen sequenced in a study of T cell repertoires in ileal Crohn's disease. Here immunoSEQ multiplex PCR was the method, and the copy in TCRdb shows in-frame clones only, minus some. The sample records over 3,000 clones, around 73% being singletons. Lamina propria lymphocytes from surgical specimens were isolated on a density gradient before sorting. Material for sequencing was CD4+ T cells sorted from the ileum. Receptors originate from an adult with Crohn's disease.

The chain links TRBV6-1 to TRBJ2-5, with 7 bases identical to TRBD1. The CDR3 runs to 15 residues. Trimming removed 5 bases from V and 2 bases from J; junction bases left unmatched: 8. Germline V lookup: CDR1 MNHNS, CDR2 SASEGT. In DNA form, the CDR3 reads TGTGCCAGCAGTCTAAGCCGGGACAGACAAGAGACCCAGTACTTC. Translation: CASSLSRDRQETQYF.

This clone is a singleton in its sample. V and J are TRBV6-1 and TRBJ1-6; D is possibly TRBD1 (6 bases). Germline loops: CDR1 MNHNS, CDR2 SASEGT. This CDR3 region has 15 residues. The V end was cut by 10 bases, the J end by 0 bases, with 13 bases between. The CDR3 sequence: CATGGGSSYNSPLHF. The CDR3 DNA is TGTGCCACGGGGGGGGGCAGCTCCTATAATTCACCCCTCCACTTT.

A few counts support this clone. The chain has TRBV11-3 and TRBJ2-1; the D gene is possibly TRBD1 (5 bases). The V end lost 2 bases, the J end lost 10 bases, and 12 bases lay between the germline ends. The germline V gene encodes CDR1 SGHNT and CDR2 YENEEA. This CDR3 comprises 13 residues. This chain's CDR3 is CASSLTQGGEQFF. CDR3 DNA: TGTGCCAGCAGCTTAACTCAGGGTGGCGAGCAGTTCTTC. Drawing the rest from reference TRBV11-3 and TRBJ2-1, the complete variable domain is EAGVVQSPRYKIIEKKQPVAFWCNPISGHNTLYWYLQNLGQGPELLIRYENEEAVDDSQLPKDRFSAERLKGVDSTLKIQPAELGDSAVYLCASSLTQGGEQFFGPGTRLTVL.

This chain connects TRBV30 to TRBJ1-3, with D perhaps matching TRBD1 (5 bases). The germline V gene encodes CDR1 GTSNPN and CDR2 SVGIG (reference sequence). V gave up 2 bases and J gave up 3 bases, with 8 bases separating them. This CDR3 is built from 13 residues. The CDR3 sequence: CAWSTGHGNTIYF. The DNA of the CDR3 is TGTGCCTGGAGTACAGGCCATGGAAACACCATATATTTT.

The V gene is TRBV15, the J gene TRBJ2-5, with TRBD2 identical over 8 bases. Germline V gene sequence: CDR1 LNHNV, CDR2 YYDKDF (reference sequence). Trimming cost V 3 bases and J 4 bases; bases outside gene matches: 7. The CDR3 sequence is 15 residues long. The CDR3, as DNA: TGTGCCACCAGCAGTGACGGGGGGGCCGGAGAGACCCAGTACTTC. It translates to CATSSDGGAGETQYF.

This clone was found once. V and J are TRBV7-8 and TRBJ2-2; no definite D call. The CDR3 contains 15 residues. Germline values: CDR1 SGHVS, CDR2 FQNEAQ. Trimming left V 5 bases short and J 4 bases short, with 14 bases between. CDR3 region: CASSPTVVPTGELFF. Here the CDR3 DNA reads TGTGCCAGCAGCCCTACAGTGGTGCCCACCGGGGAGCTGTTTTTT.

This clone was detected a few times. The chain recombines TRBV5-1 with TRBJ2-1; 8 bases align to TRBD2. The V gene's germline CDR1 is SGHRS and CDR2 YFSETQ. The CDR3 is made up of 17 amino acids. With 2 bases clipped from V and 11 bases from J, the junction kept 18 bases outside the gene matches. The CDR3 region is CASSFIGGGSGDDKQFF. CDR3 sequence (DNA): TGCGCCAGCAGCTTTATTGGCGGGGGGTCCGGTGACGATAAGCAGTTCTTC.

This clone was counted a few times. V gene TRBV9 combines with J gene TRBJ2-2; TRBD1 agrees at 7 bases. The CDR3 runs 14 residues. Germline V gene sequence: CDR1 SGDLS, CDR2 YYNGEE. After removal of 6 bases from V and 4 bases from J, the junction contained 6 bases not matched to a gene. For the CDR3, the DNA is TGTGCCAGCATGGGACAGCTGAGCACCGGGGAGCTGTTTTTT. Translated: CASMGQLSTGELFF.

The chain links TRBV19 to TRBJ1-5, with D unclear. The CDR3 runs 15 residues. Germline CDR1 LNHDA, CDR2 SQIVND (reference sequence). V lost 5 bases and J lost 2, with 13 bases in between. The CDR3 DNA follows: TGTGCCAGTAGTGAAGGAGTAGTAGGCAATCAGCCCCAGCATTTT. Amino acid sequence: CASSEGVVGNQPQHF.

The chain uses TRBV6-1 and TRBJ1-5; tentative D call: TRBD1 (6 bases). CDR1 is MNHNS, CDR2 SASEGT, per germline. The CDR3 has 14 residues. Trimming left V 6 bases short and J 3 bases short, with 12 bases between. The CDR3 here is CASRQDRSNQPQHF. The DNA of the CDR3 is TGTGCCAGCAGACAAGACAGGTCCAATCAGCCCCAGCATTTT.

This clone was counted a few times. The V and J genes are TRBV5-4 and TRBJ2-3; D possibly corresponds to TRBD2 (6 bases). Germline CDR1 reads SGHNT; CDR2 reads YYREEE (reference sequence). V lost 3 bases to trimming and J lost 4 bases, with 12 bases between them. The CDR3 is 14 residues long. In DNA, the CDR3 is TGTGCCAGCAGCTCCTCCTCGGGGGCAGATACGCAGTATTTT. Translated, it gives CASSSSSGADTQYF.

This chain connects TRBV7-8 to TRBJ1-1; D is unclear. Germline CDR1 reads SGHVS; CDR2 reads FQNEAQ. This CDR3 contains 13 residues. V gave up 6 bases and J gave up 0 bases, with 8 bases separating them. The CDR3, as DNA: TGTGCCAGCAGTCTCGGGATGAACACTGAAGCTTTCTTT. It encodes CASSLGMNTEAFF.

J is TRBJ2-1 and V is TRBV5-1; 10 nucleotides line up with TRBD2. The junction had 3 bases not matched to a gene; V was cut back by 0 bases and J by 6 bases. Germline V gene sequence: CDR1 SGHRS, CDR2 YFSETQ. This CDR3 is built from 15 residues. CDR3 coding DNA: TGCGCCAGCAGCTTGGCTAGCGGGGGACGCAATGAGCAGTTCTTC. This codes for CASSLASGGRNEQFF.

This clone was seen just once. The CDR3 is CATSIGQGAYEQYF. In DNA, the CDR3 is TGTGCCACCAGCATTGGACAGGGGGCCTACGAGCAGTACTTC. V is TRBV15 and J is TRBJ2-7; 10 bases agree with TRBD1. With V trimmed by 4 bases and J by 2 bases, 2 bases remained unmatched. The CDR3 spans 14 residues. CDR1 LNHNV and CDR2 YYDKDF come from the germline V gene (reference sequence). Full variable domain (remainder filled in from reference TRBV15 and TRBJ2-7): DAMVIQNPRYQVTQFGKPVTLSCSQTLNHNVMYWYQQKSSQAPKLLFHYYDKDFNNEADTPDNFQSRRPNTSFCFLDIRSPGLGDTAMYLCATSIGQGAYEQYFGPGTRLTVT.

This clone was seen a handful of times. The V call is TRBV18, the J call TRBJ1-1; D may be TRBD1 (6 bases). V was shortened by 4 bases and J by 3 bases, with 9 bases between the two germline ends. Germline V CDR1 and CDR2: KGHSH, LQKENI. There are 13 residues in the CDR3. CDR3: CASSRQDDTEAFF. DNA for the CDR3: TGTGCCAGCTCACGACAGGATGACACTGAAGCTTTCTTT.

This clone showed up just once. CDR3 sequence reads: CASRRTSGDGDTQYF. The CDR3 coding sequence is TGTGCCAGCAGGCGGACTAGCGGGGATGGCGATACGCAGTATTTT. The V gene is TRBV5-4, the J gene TRBJ2-3; 12 bases are a match to TRBD2. The junction had 7 bases not matched to a gene; V was cut back by 5 bases and J by 6 bases. The CDR3 runs to 15 residues. Germline V gene sequence: CDR1 SGHNT, CDR2 YYREEE (reference sequence).

The rearrangement links TRBV5-1 to TRBJ2-7; perhaps TRBD1 as D (5 bases). The length of the CDR3 is 16 residues. Trimming left V 3 bases short and J 3 bases short, with 19 bases between. CDR1 is SGHRS, CDR2 YFSETQ, per germline. This chain's CDR3 is CASSWADEGARYEQYF. CDR3 DNA: TGCGCCAGCAGCTGGGCGGATGAAGGGGCACGCTACGAGCAGTACTTC.

The genes are TRBV18 and TRBJ2-3; D perhaps matches TRBD1 (8 bases). There are 15 residues in the CDR3. With 4 bases removed from V and 4 bases from J, the gap between germline ends came to 15 bases. CDR1 KGHSH and CDR2 LQKENI come from the germline V gene. CDR3 residues: CASSLDRGGADTQYF. The DNA for the CDR3 is TGTGCCAGCTCACTTGACAGGGGAGGGGCAGATACGCAGTATTTT. Full variable domain (rest looked up from reference TRBV18 and TRBJ2-3): NAGVMQNPRHLVRRRGQEARLRCSPMKGHSHVYWYRQLPEEGLKFMVYLQKENIIDESGMPKERFSAEFPKEGPSILRIQQVVRGDSAAYFCASSLDRGGADTQYFGPGTRLTVL.

This clone appeared a few times. The CDR3 sequence: CASSLKGAEGNTIYF. CDR3 nucleotide sequence: TGTGCCAGCAGCTTAAAGGGGGCGGAAGGAAACACCATATATTTT. The chain combines TRBV11-2 with TRBJ1-3; 7 bases fit TRBD1. Germline V gene sequence: CDR1 SGHAT, CDR2 FQNNGV. V was clipped by 2 bases and J by 4 bases; unmatched bases: 5. The CDR3 covers 15 residues.

This rearrangement joins TRBV29-1 to TRBJ2-1; 9 nucleotides match TRBD1. CDR3 length: 16 amino acids. The junction had 18 bases not matched to a gene; V was cut back by 6 bases and J by 9 bases. Germline values: CDR1 SQVTM, CDR2 ANQGSEA. The CDR3 reads CSVRSKGTGSSGEQFF. The CDR3 region has the DNA TGCAGCGTCCGAAGTAAGGGGACAGGGAGTAGCGGTGAGCAGTTCTTC.

This clone has a handful of counts. This chain connects TRBV14 to TRBJ1-2; 8 nucleotides match TRBD1. This CDR3 contains 15 residues. J gave up 5 bases and V 4 bases, and 9 bases lay outside the gene matches. From germline, CDR1 is SGHDN and CDR2 FVKESK. The CDR3: CASSPLGQGEYGYTF. The CDR3, as DNA: TGTGCCAGCAGCCCTTTAGGACAGGGAGAGTATGGCTACACCTTC.